These 15 T cell receptor beta chains originate from one sample sequenced in a study of cytomegalovirus exposure and HLA in healthy donors. Primers for the PCR totalled 60 Vbeta and 13 Jbeta. The table came from immunoSEQ multiplex PCR; TCRdb's copy has only in-frame clones and leaves some out. Here the sample spans 100,000 to 150,000 clones, nearly 85% being singletons. The sequenced sample consisted of PBMCs. All receptors derive from a boy aged 10-17 years in good health and CMV-seronegative.

The chain employs TRBV13 and TRBJ2-7; 10 bases align to TRBD1. The germline gives CDR1 PRHDT, CDR2 FYEKMQ (reference sequence). The ends lost 8 bases at V and 5 bases at J; junction bases unmatched: 3. CDR3 length: 12 residues. The CDR3 is CASSGTGDEQYF. CDR3 coding DNA: TGTGCCAGCTCCGGGACAGGGGACGAGCAGTACTTC.

The CDR3 region has the DNA TGTGCCAGCAGCTCTCGAGGGGGGGGACTTTATGGCTACACCTTC. Translating it yields CASSSRGGGLYGYTF. The chain recombines TRBV7-8 with TRBJ1-2; a possible D gene is TRBD1 (6 bases). Trimming pared 4 bases from V and 5 bases from J, leaving 17 bases between. Germline lookup yields CDR1 SGHVS and CDR2 FQNEAQ. The CDR3 is 15 residues long.

The genes are TRBV7-2 and TRBJ2-6; D is possibly TRBD1 (6 bases). V lost 2 bases and J lost 0, with 14 bases in between. The CDR3 spans 18 residues. CDR1 is SGHTA, CDR2 FQGNSA, per germline. CDR3 loop: CASSLPTGTHSGANVLTF. CDR3 DNA: TGTGCCAGCAGCTTACCGACAGGCACGCACTCTGGGGCCAACGTCCTGACTTTC.

This clone occurred once. The chain links TRBV4-1 to TRBJ2-7, with a weak D call TRBD2 (6 bases). The CDR3 is made up of 15 amino acids. V was shortened by 0 bases and J by 5 bases, with 14 bases between the two germline ends. The germline V gene has CDR1 MGHRA and CDR2 YSYEKL. CDR3 sequence reads: CASSQDAGRDDEQYF. The DNA of the CDR3 is TGCGCCAGCAGCCAAGACGCTGGGCGGGACGACGAGCAGTACTTC.

CDR3 sequence: CASSLEWRAGGTDTQYF. The DNA of the CDR3 is TGTGCCAGCAGCTTAGAATGGAGGGCCGGAGGCACAGATACGCAGTATTTT. This chain uses TRBV7-8 with TRBJ2-3; perhaps TRBD2 as D (6 bases). CDR1 and CDR2 (germline): SGHVS, FQNEAQ. The CDR3 extends over 17 amino acids. V lost 1 base, J lost 1 base, and 15 bases lay in between.

The V gene is TRBV19, the J gene TRBJ1-5; D unresolved. V was clipped by 5 bases and J by 3 bases, with 8 bases between them. Germline loops: CDR1 LNHDA, CDR2 SQIVND (reference sequence). The CDR3 sequence is 13 residues long. CDR3 loop: CASSPQNNQPQHF. In DNA, the CDR3 is TGTGCCAGTAGTCCGCAGAACAATCAGCCCCAGCATTTT.

About this clone: This sample also contains other DNA sequences that code for the same CDR3. The V gene is TRBV30, the J gene TRBJ2-5; 7 positions match TRBD2. This CDR3 spans 12 amino acids. V lost 4 bases and J lost 1; bases outside the gene matches: 0. Per germline, CDR1 GTSNPN and CDR2 SVGIG (reference sequence). DNA for the CDR3: TGTGCCTGGACTAGCGGCCAAGAGACCCAGTACTTC. Protein sequence: CAWTSGQETQYF.

Only one count was recorded for this clone. The chain couples TRBV30 to TRBJ2-5, with 7 nucleotides matching TRBD2. This CDR3 comprises 13 residues. Trimming took 2 bases from V and 5 from J; bases not matched to a gene: 5. The germline CDR1 and CDR2 sequences are GTSNPN and SVGIG (reference sequence). The CDR3, as DNA: TGTGCCTGGAGTAGGATGGGGGGGGAGACCCAGTACTTC. Translating it yields CAWSRMGGETQYF.

The chain has TRBV5-1 and TRBJ2-7; 9 bases agree with TRBD2. Germline V gene lookup returns CDR1 SGHRS and CDR2 YFSETQ. V was clipped by 7 bases and J by 0 bases; unmatched bases: 2. This CDR3 contains 13 residues. DNA of the CDR3: TGCGCCAGCCGACTAGCGGACTCCTACGAGCAGTACTTC. This encodes CASRLADSYEQYF.

This chain links TRBV19 with TRBJ1-5, with D unclear. The CDR3 runs to 14 residues. Trimming took 6 bases from V and 10 from J, leaving 19 bases between them. Germline V gene data show CDR1 as LNHDA and CDR2 as SQIVND (reference sequence). The CDR3 region has the DNA TGTGCCAGTAGAAACACCCCCGGGGAGGGACCCCAGCATTTT. Encoded protein: CASRNTPGEGPQHF.

The chain couples TRBV13 to TRBJ2-3; 15 nucleotides align to TRBD2. With V trimmed by 6 bases and J by 3 bases, 13 bases remained unmatched. The CDR3 spans 19 residues. CDR1 is PRHDT and CDR2 is FYEKMQ in the germline V gene (reference sequence). In DNA form, the CDR3 reads TGTGCCAGCAGGTTTGGGACTAGCGGGAGGTCCTCCTTGACAGATACGCAGTATTTT. Its translation: CASRFGTSGRSSLTDTQYF.

V gene TRBV30 combines with J gene TRBJ1-1; D is unresolved. The CDR3 is 13 amino acids. Germline V gene data show CDR1 as GTSNPN and CDR2 as SVGIG (reference sequence). The V gene lost 0 bases and the J gene lost 1 base, with 6 bases spanning the gap. The CDR3 DNA reads as TGTGCCTGGAGTGTACGGGGGAACACTGAAGCTTTCTTT. Amino acid sequence: CAWSVRGNTEAFF. The full variable domain, its missing parts supplied by reference TRBV30 and TRBJ1-1, is SQTIHQWPATLVQPVGSPLSLECTVEGTSNPNLYWYRQAAGRGLQLLFYSVGIGQISSEVPQNLSASRPQDRQFILSSKKLLLSDSGFYLCAWSVRGNTEAFFGQGTRLTVV.

This clone was recorded only once. The V call is TRBV6-5, the J call TRBJ2-3; no reliable D call. Between the trimmed V and J ends, which lost 6 bases and 3 bases, there was a span of 7 bases. In germline, CDR1 is MNHEY, CDR2 SVGAGI. The CDR3 extends over 12 amino acids. Here the CDR3 reads CASRSPTDTQYF. CDR3 nucleotides: TGTGCCAGCAGATCTCCTACAGATACGCAGTATTTT.

The chain recombines TRBV11-1 with TRBJ1-2; D not certain. This CDR3 is built from 14 residues. The V gene's germline CDR1 is SGHAT and CDR2 FQDESV (reference sequence). V shed 7 bases and J shed 1 base, with 13 bases lying between them. CDR3 protein: CASTPLGNNYGYTF. The CDR3 nucleotides read TGTGCCAGCACACCACTCGGGAATAACTATGGCTACACCTTC.

V gene TRBV27 combines with J gene TRBJ2-7, with 10 nucleotides matching TRBD1. The CDR3 runs to 15 residues. The junction had 9 bases not matched to a gene; V was cut back by 5 bases and J by 5 bases. CDR1 and CDR2 (germline): MNHEY, SMNVEV (reference sequence). The CDR3 loop reads CASSTRDRGIDEQYF. In nucleotides, the CDR3 is TGTGCCAGCAGTACCCGGGACAGGGGTATCGACGAGCAGTACTTC.